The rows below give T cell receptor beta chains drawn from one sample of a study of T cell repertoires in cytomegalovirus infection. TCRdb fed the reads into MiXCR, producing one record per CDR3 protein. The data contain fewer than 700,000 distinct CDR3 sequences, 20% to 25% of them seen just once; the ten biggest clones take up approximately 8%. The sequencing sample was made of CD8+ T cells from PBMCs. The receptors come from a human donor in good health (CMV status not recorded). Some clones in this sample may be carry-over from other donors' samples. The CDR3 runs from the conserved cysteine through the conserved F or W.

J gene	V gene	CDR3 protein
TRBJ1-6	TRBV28	CASSPLDLNSPLHF
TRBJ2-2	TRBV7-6	CASSLEASGTDGELFF
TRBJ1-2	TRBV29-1	CSAYPTGGSYGYTF
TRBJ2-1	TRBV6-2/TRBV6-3	CASSYSGELYNEQFF
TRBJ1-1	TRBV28	CASSLADLNTEAFF
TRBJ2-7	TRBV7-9	CASSPLGQGFYERYF
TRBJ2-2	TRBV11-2	CASSFRGGQGYTGELFF
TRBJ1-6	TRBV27	CASMTGSYNSPLHF
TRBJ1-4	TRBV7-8	CASSFIGGSDNEKLFF
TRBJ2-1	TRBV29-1	CSVEDGERGWDEQFF
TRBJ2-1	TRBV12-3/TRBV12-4	CASSEDRGWNEQFF
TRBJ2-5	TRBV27	CATLAGDQETQYF
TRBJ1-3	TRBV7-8	CASSSNGEVSGNTIYF
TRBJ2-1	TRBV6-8	CASRLPSGGYTWYNEQFF
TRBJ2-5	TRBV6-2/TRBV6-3	CASSYSTPDKYF
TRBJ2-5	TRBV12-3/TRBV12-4	CASRAAGTAYQETQYF
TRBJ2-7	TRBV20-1	CSARISGDSYYEQYF
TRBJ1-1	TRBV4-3	CASSQGTGGPEAFF
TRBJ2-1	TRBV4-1	CASSQEASAGSYNEQFF
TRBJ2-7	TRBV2	CASSLIDSYEQYF
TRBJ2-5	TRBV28	CASSPTGEVFQETQYF
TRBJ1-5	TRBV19	CASSRGSSNQPQHF
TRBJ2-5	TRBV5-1	CASSDGASVLSQETQYF
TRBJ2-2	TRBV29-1	CSVVSEGGNTGELFF
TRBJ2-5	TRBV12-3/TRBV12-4	CASSLGGAQETQYF
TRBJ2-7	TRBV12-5	CASGLSRISYEQYF
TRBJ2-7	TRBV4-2	CASSQGLAGAYEQYF
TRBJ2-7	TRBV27	CATATGSYEQYF
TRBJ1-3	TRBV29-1	CSVPMKNTIYF
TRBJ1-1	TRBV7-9	CASNKGQVQAFF
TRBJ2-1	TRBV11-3	CASSLGGTGLDSYNEQFF
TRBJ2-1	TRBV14	CASSQVDIPYNEQFF
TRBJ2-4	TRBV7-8	CASSTLSGGRQNIQYF
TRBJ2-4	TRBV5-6	CASSFRGTWAKNIQYF
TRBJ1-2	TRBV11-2	CASSPKGPINYGYTF
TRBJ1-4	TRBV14	CASSQDFNNEKLFF
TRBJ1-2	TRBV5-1	CASSFTPTNYGYTF
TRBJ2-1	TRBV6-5	CASSYSAVYNEQFF
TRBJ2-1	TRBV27	CASSIMRTSSNEQFF
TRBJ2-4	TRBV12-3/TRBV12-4	CASSGTGTNIQYF
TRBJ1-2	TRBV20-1	CSARDRAGTYGYTF
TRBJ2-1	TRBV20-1	CSARDGGLAGHEQFF